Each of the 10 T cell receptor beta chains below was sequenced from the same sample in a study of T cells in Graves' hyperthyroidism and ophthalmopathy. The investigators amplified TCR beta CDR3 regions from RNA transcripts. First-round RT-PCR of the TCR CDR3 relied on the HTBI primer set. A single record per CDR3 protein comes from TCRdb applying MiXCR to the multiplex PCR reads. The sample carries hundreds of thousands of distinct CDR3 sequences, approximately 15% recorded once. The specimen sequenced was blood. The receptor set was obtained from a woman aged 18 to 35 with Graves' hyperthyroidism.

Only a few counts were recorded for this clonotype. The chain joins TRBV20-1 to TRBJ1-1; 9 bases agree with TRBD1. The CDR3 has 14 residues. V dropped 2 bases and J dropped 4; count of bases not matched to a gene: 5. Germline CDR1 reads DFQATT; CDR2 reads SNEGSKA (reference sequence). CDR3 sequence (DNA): TGCAGTGCTAGATCCGGGACAGGGACCACTGAAGCTTTCTTT. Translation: CSARSGTGTTEAFF.

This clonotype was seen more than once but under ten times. CDR3 protein: CASLLTESGNTIYF. CDR3 nucleotides: TGTGCCAGCCTATTGACGGAATCTGGAAACACCATATATTTT. The chain combines TRBV2 with TRBJ1-3; D remains unclear. Deletions cut 8 bases from V and 1 base from J, with 12 bases between. CDR3 length: 14 residues. CDR1 is SNHLY and CDR2 is FYNNEI in the germline V gene.

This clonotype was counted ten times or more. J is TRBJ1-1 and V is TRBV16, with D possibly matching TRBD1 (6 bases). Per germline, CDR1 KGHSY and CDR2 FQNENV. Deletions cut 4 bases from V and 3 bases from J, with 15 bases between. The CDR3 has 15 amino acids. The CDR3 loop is CASSPPGDIYTEAFF. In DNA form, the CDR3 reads TGTGCCAGCAGCCCCCCAGGGGACATATACACTGAAGCTTTCTTT.

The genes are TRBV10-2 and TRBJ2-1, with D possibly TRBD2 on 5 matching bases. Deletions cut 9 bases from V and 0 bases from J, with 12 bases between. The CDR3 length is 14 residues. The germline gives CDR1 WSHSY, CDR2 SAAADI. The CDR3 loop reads CASWSSGSYNEQFF. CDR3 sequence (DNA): TGCGCCAGTTGGTCCAGCGGCTCCTACAATGAGCAGTTCTTC.

The CDR3 nucleotides read TGTGCCAGCAGCTTGTGGGGGGGAGGACCCTACAATGAGCAGTTCTTC. The encoded protein is CASSLWGGGPYNEQFF. V usage is TRBV5-6 and J usage is TRBJ2-1; TRBD2 aligns across 7 bases. Germline assignment: CDR1 SGHDT and CDR2 YYEEEE. Losses at the gene ends were 1 base for V and 2 bases for J; bases not matched to a gene: 6. CDR3 length: 16 residues.

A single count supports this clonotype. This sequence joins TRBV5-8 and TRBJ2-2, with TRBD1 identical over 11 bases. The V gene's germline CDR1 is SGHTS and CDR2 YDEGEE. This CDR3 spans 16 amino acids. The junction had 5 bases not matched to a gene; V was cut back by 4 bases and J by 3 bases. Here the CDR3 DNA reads TGTGCCAGCAGCGGGACAGGGGGTTTTCACACCGGGGAGCTGTTTTTT. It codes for CASSGTGGFHTGELFF.

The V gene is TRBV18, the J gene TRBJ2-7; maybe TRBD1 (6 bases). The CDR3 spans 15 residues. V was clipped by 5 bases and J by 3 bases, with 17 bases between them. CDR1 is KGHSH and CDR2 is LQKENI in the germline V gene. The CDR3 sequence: CASSFEPGHHYEQYF. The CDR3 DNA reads TGTGCCAGCTCATTCGAACCGGGACACCACTACGAGCAGTACTTC.

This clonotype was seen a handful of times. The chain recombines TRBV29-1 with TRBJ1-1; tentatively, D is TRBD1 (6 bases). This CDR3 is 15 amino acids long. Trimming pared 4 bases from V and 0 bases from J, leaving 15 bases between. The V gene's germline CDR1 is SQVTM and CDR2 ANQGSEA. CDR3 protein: CSVGITGTLNTEAFF. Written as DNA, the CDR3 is TGCAGCGTTGGGATTACCGGGACACTGAACACTGAAGCTTTCTTT.

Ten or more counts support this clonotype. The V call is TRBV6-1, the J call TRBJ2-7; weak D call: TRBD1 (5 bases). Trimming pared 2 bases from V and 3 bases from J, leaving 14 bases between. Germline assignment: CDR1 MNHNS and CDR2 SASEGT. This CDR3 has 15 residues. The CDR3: CASSEMAGSIYEQYF. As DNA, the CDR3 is TGTGCCAGCAGTGAAATGGCAGGGTCAATCTACGAGCAGTACTTC.

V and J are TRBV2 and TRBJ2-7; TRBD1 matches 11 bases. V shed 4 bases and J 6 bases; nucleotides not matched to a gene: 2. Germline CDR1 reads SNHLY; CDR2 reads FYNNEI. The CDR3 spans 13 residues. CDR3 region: CASSGGTGGEQYF. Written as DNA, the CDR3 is TGTGCCAGCAGTGGGGGGACAGGGGGCGAGCAGTACTTC.